This T cell receptor beta chain was retrieved from a study of T cells in Graves' hyperthyroidism and ophthalmopathy. Findings and limits, study-wide: Among clonotypes expanded in thyroid above 0.001, most were also found in blood. Onset of ophthalmopathy came a median around 6.5 months after the model predicted it.

TCR beta CDR3 region amplification was performed from RNA transcripts. The TCR CDR3 first-round RT-PCR relied on the HTBI primer set. From the multiplex PCR reads, TCRdb called clonotypes with MiXCR, one entry per CDR3 protein. The profile shows around 400,000 distinct CDR3 sequences, 13% to 15% of them singletons. Ophthalmopathy cases scored 3 or more on the Clinical Activity Score and 4 or more on NOSPECS grade, with duration below 3 months. Investigators excluded patients with uncontrolled infection, other autoimmune disease, pregnancy or lactation. For this clonotype: Antigen specificity is unknown.

Trimming took off 1 base at V and 8 bases at J, with 9 bases between the two ends. This CDR3 is built from 12 residues. The germline CDR1 and CDR2 sequences are DFQATT and SNEGSKA (reference sequence). V and J are TRBV20-1 and TRBJ1-3; D not certain. The source of this sequence is a woman in her sixties or seventies with Graves' ophthalmopathy. Sequenced material: blood. CDR3 amino acids: CSARGPLHTIYF. The CDR3 coding sequence is TGCAGTGCTAGAGGCCCTCTCCACACCATATATTTT.